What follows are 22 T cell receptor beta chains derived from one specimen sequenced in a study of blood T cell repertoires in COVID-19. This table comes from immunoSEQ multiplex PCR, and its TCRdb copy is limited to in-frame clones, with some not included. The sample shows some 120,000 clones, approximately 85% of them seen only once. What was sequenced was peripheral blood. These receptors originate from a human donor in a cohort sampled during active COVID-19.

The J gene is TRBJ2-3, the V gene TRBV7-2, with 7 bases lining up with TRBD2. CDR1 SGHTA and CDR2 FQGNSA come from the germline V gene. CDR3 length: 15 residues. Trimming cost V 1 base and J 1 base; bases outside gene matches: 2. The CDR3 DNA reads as TGTGCCAGCAGCTTAGGGACTAGACGCACAGATACGCAGTATTTT. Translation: CASSLGTRRTDTQYF. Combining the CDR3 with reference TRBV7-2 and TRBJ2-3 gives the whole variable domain GAGVSQSPSNKVTEKGKDVELRCDPISGHTALYWYRQSLGQGLEFLIYFQGNSAPDKSGLPSDRFSAERTGGSVSTLTIQRTQQEDSAVYLCASSLGTRRTDTQYFGPGTRLTVL.

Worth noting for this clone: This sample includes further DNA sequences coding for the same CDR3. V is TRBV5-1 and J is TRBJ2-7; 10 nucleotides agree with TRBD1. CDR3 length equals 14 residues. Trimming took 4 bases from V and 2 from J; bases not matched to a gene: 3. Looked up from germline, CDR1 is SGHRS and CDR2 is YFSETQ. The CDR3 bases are TGCGCCAGCAGCACGACAGGGGGCCCCTACGAGCAGTACTTC. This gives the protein CASSTTGGPYEQYF. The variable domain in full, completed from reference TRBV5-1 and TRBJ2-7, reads KAGVTQTPRYLIKTRGQQVTLSCSPISGHRSVSWYQQTPGQGLQFLFEYFSETQRNKGNFPGRFSGRQFSNSRSEMNVSTLELGDSALYLCASSTTGGPYEQYFGPGTRLTVT.

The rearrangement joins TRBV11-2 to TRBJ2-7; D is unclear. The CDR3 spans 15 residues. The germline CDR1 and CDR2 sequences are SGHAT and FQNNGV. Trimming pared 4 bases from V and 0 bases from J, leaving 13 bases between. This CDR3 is CASSWSLGFSYEQYF. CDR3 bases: TGTGCCAGCAGCTGGTCCCTCGGGTTCTCCTACGAGCAGTACTTC.

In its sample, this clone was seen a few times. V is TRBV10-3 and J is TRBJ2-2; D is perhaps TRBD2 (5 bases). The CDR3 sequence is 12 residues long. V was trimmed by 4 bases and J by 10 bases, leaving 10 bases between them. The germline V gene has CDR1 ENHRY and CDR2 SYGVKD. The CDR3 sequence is CAISGGLPELFF. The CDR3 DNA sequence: TGTGCCATCAGTGGAGGGCTACCGGAGCTGTTTTTT.

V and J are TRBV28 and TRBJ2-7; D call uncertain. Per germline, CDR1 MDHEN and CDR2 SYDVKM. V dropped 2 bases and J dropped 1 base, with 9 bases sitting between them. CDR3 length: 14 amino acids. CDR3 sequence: CASSLVGPSYEQYF. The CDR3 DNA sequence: TGTGCCAGCAGTTTAGTGGGCCCTTCCTACGAGCAGTACTTC.

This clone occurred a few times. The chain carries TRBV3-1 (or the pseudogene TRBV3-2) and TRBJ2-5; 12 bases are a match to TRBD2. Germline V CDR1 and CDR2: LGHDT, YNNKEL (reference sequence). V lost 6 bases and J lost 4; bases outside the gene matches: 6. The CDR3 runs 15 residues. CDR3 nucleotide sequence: TGTGCCAGCAGACCTAGCGGGGGGGAGGGAGAGACCCAGTACTTC. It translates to CASRPSGGEGETQYF.

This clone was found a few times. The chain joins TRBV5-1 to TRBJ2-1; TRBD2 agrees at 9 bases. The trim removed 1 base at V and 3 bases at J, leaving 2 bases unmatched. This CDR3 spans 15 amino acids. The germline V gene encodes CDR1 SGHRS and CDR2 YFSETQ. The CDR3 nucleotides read TGCGCCAGCAGCTTGACTAGCGGGCTCTACAATGAGCAGTTCTTC. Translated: CASSLTSGLYNEQFF.

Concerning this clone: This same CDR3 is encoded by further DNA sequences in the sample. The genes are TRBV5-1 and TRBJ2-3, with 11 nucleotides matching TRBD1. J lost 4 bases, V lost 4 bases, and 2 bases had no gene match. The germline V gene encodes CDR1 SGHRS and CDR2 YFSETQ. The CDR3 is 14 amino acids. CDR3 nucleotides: TGCGCCAGCAGCAAGGGACAGGGGGCAGATACGCAGTATTTT. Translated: CASSKGQGADTQYF.

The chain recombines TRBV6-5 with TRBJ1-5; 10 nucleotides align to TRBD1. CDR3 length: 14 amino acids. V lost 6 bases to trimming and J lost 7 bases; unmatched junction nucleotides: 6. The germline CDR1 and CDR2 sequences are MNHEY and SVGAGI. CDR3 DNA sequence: TGTGCCAGCAGCCATGGACAGGGGGGACAGCCCCAGCATTTT. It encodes CASSHGQGGQPQHF.

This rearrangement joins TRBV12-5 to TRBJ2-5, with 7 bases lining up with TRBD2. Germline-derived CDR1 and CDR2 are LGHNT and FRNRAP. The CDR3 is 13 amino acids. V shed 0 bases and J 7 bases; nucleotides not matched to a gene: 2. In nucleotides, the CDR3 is TGTGCTAGTGGTTTGGTTGGCGGGGGGACCCAGTACTTC. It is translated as CASGLVGGGTQYF.

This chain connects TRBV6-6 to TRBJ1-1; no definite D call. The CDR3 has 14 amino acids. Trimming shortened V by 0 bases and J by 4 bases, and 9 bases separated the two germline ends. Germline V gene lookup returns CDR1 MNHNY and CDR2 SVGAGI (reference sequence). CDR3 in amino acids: CASSYSSGSTEAFF. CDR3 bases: TGTGCCAGCAGTTACTCGTCGGGGTCCACTGAAGCTTTCTTT.

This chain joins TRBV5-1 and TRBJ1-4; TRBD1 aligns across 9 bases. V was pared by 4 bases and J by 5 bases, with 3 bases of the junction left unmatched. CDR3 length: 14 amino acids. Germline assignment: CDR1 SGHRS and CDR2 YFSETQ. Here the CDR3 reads CASSLQGANEKLFF. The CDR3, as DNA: TGCGCCAGCAGCCTACAGGGGGCCAATGAAAAACTGTTTTTT.

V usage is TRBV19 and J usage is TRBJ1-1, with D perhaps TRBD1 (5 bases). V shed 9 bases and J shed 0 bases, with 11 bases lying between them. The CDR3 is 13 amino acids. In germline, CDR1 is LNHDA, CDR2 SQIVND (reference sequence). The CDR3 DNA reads TGTGCCAGCCGCTGGGGGGTGAACACTGAAGCTTTCTTT. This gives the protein CASRWGVNTEAFF.

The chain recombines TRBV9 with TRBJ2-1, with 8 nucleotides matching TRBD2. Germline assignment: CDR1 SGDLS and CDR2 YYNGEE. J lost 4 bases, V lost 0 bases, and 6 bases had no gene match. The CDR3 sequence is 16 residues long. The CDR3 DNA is TGTGCCAGCAGCGTAGCTGGTAGCGGGGTTTACAATGAGCAGTTCTTC. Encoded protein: CASSVAGSGVYNEQFF. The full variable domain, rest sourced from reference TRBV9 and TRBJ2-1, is DSGVTQTPKHLITATGQRVTLRCSPRSGDLSVYWYQQSLDQGLQFLIQYYNGEERAKGNILERFSAQQFPDLHSELNLSSLELGDSALYFCASSVAGSGVYNEQFFGPGTRLTVL.

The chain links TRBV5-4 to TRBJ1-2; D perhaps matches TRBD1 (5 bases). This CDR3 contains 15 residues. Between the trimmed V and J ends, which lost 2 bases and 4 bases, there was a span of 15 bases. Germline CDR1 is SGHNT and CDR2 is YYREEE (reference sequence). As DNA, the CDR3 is TGTGCCAGCAGCTTAGGGGCCGCCAGGGTCTATGGCTACACCTTC. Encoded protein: CASSLGAARVYGYTF.

This CDR3 is CASSGQVRPYGYTF. The DNA for the CDR3 is TGTGCCAGCAGCGGACAGGTTCGTCCCTATGGCTACACCTTC. V usage is TRBV25-1 and J usage is TRBJ1-2, with 7 bases that match TRBD1. CDR3 length: 14 residues. Germline V gives CDR1 MGHDK, CDR2 SYGVNS. V shed 6 bases, J shed 4 bases, and the junction held 8 bases outside the gene matches.

The CDR3 is CASSFFPGSHEQYF. CDR3 nucleotides: TGTGCCAGCAGCTTTTTTCCGGGTTCCCACGAGCAGTACTTC. The gene calls are TRBV11-2 and TRBJ2-7; D gene ambiguous. Trimming took 3 bases from V and 5 from J, leaving 14 bases between them. This CDR3 has 14 amino acids. CDR1 and CDR2 from the germline V gene are SGHAT and FQNNGV.

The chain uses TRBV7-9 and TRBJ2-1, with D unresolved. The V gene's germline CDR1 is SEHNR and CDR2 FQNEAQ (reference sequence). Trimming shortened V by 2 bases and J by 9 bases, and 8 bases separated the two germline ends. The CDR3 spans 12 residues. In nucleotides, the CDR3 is TGTGCCAGCAGCTTAATCGGAGTTGAGCAGTTCTTC. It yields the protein CASSLIGVEQFF.

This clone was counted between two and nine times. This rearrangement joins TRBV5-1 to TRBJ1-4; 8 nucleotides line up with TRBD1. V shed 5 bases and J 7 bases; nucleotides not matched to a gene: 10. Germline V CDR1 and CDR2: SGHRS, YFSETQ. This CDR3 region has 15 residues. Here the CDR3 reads CASRTGQGHGEKLFF. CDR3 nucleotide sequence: TGCGCCAGCAGGACTGGACAGGGACATGGTGAAAAACTGTTTTTT. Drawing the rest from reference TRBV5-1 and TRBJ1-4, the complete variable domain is KAGVTQTPRYLIKTRGQQVTLSCSPISGHRSVSWYQQTPGQGLQFLFEYFSETQRNKGNFPGRFSGRQFSNSRSEMNVSTLELGDSALYLCASRTGQGHGEKLFFGSGTQLSVL.

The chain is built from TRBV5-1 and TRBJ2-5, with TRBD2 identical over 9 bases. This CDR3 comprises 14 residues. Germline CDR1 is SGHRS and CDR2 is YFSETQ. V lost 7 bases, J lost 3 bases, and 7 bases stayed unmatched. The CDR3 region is CASAFSGGEETQYF. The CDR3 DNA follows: TGCGCCAGCGCCTTTAGCGGGGGAGAAGAGACCCAGTACTTC.

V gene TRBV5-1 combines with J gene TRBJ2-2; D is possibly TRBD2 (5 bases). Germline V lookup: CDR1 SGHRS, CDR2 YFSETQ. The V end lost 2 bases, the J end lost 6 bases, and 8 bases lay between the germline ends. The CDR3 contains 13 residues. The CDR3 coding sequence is TGCGCCAGCAGCTTCAACGGGGCCGGGGAGCTGTTTTTT. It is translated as CASSFNGAGELFF.

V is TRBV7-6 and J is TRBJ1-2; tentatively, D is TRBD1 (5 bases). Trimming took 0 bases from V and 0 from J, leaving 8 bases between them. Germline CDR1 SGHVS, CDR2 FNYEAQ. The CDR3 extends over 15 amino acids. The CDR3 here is CASSLAQGPNYGYTF. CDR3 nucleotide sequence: TGTGCCAGCAGCTTAGCGCAGGGCCCTAACTATGGCTACACCTTC.